The next 28 T cell receptor beta chains were all read from a single sample in a study of blood T cell repertoires in COVID-19. Data came from immunoSEQ multiplex PCR; TCRdb stores just in-frame clones and leaves some out. The table has about 150,000 clones, approximately 78% seen once. The sequenced sample was peripheral blood. These receptors all stem from a man in his sixties who had recovered from COVID-19.

This clone occurred a few times. The V and J genes are TRBV5-1 and TRBJ2-7, with TRBD2 matching 8 bases. J gave up 4 bases and V 4 bases, and 4 bases lay outside the gene matches. Germline V gives CDR1 SGHRS, CDR2 YFSETQ. The CDR3 contains 13 residues. The CDR3 here is CASSREGLYEQYF. DNA of the CDR3: TGCGCCAGCAGCCGGGAGGGCCTGTACGAGCAGTACTTC.

The genes are TRBV5-1 and TRBJ2-2, with D possibly being TRBD1 (6 bases). V lost 6 bases and J lost 2, with 14 bases in between. Germline V gene lookup returns CDR1 SGHRS and CDR2 YFSETQ. This CDR3 contains 15 residues. The CDR3 sequence: CASTLGQANTGELFF. The CDR3, as DNA: TGCGCCAGCACTCTGGGACAAGCCAACACCGGGGAGCTGTTTTTT.

This chain joins TRBV28 and TRBJ2-3, with TRBD2 matching 12 bases. V lost 2 bases and J lost 2; bases outside the gene matches: 8. Germline CDR1 MDHEN, CDR2 SYDVKM. This CDR3 spans 18 amino acids. CDR3 loop: CASSLLSGLAGLTDTQYF. The DNA of the CDR3 is TGTGCCAGCAGTTTACTCTCCGGACTAGCGGGGCTCACAGATACGCAGTATTTT.

The chain joins TRBV11-2 to TRBJ1-4; weak D call: TRBD1 (6 bases). CDR1 and CDR2 (germline): SGHAT, FQNNGV. CDR3 size: 16 residues. The V and J ends lost 5 bases and 0 bases respectively, with 13 bases between them. Written as DNA, the CDR3 is TGTGCCAGCAGCGTACGACAGGCCGCAACTAATGAAAAACTGTTTTTT. Encoded protein: CASSVRQAATNEKLFF.

This chain links TRBV5-1 with TRBJ2-7, with 8 bases that match TRBD2. V lost 1 base to trimming and J lost 2 bases; unmatched junction nucleotides: 5. This CDR3 has 15 residues. The germline gives CDR1 SGHRS, CDR2 YFSETQ. CDR3 in amino acids: CASSLTLAVPYEQYF. The CDR3, as DNA: TGCGCCAGCAGCTTGACACTAGCGGTTCCCTACGAGCAGTACTTC.

The J gene is TRBJ2-1, the V gene TRBV4-2; the D is unclear. Germline V gene data show CDR1 as LGHNA and CDR2 as YNFKEQ. CDR3 length: 16 residues. The ends were cut back, 0 bases at V and 0 bases at J, with 9 bases in the middle. Here the CDR3 reads CASSQDWASSYNEQFF. CDR3 DNA sequence: TGTGCCAGCAGCCAAGATTGGGCCAGCTCCTACAATGAGCAGTTCTTC.

The chain uses TRBV6-2 or TRBV6-3 and TRBJ1-5; weak D call: TRBD1 (6 bases). V lost 3 bases and J 3 bases, leaving 12 bases between the germline ends. The CDR3 length is 15 residues. CDR1 MNHEY and CDR2 SVGEGT come from the germline V gene. Here the CDR3 DNA reads TGTGCCAGCAGTTATTCAGGGGCTAACAATCAGCCCCAGCATTTT. Translating it yields CASSYSGANNQPQHF.

The rearrangement uses TRBV7-2 and TRBJ2-3; 8 nucleotides line up with TRBD2. Germline V gives CDR1 SGHTA, CDR2 FQGNSA. Germline trimming cut 5 bases from V and 2 bases from J; bases unmatched to any gene: 6. This CDR3 contains 15 residues. The CDR3 nucleotides are TGTGCCAGCAGCATCGAGCGGGGGTCCACAGATACGCAGTATTTT. Translated: CASSIERGSTDTQYF.

This sequence joins TRBV9 and TRBJ2-5; TRBD1 agrees at 7 bases. The CDR3 totals 17 residues. The trim removed 0 bases at V and 5 bases at J, leaving 13 bases unmatched. Looked up from germline, CDR1 is SGDLS and CDR2 is YYNGEE. The CDR3 nucleotides read TGTGCCAGCAGCGTAGATGTTGGGGCAGGGGGATTGGAGACCCAGTACTTC. This translates into CASSVDVGAGGLETQYF.

This clone was detected once. The genes are TRBV19 and TRBJ2-2; 8 positions agree with TRBD2. CDR3 size: 15 residues. The ends lost 5 bases at V and 4 bases at J; junction bases unmatched: 6. Looked up from germline, CDR1 is LNHDA and CDR2 is SQIVND (reference sequence). CDR3 coding DNA: TGTGCCAGTAGTCGACTAGCGAGGGGCACCGGGGAGCTGTTTTTT. It yields the protein CASSRLARGTGELFF.

This clone was found many times. V usage is TRBV6-4 and J usage is TRBJ2-5; 10 bases align to TRBD2. In germline, CDR1 is MRHNA, CDR2 SNTAGT. V lost 3 bases and J lost 2; bases outside the gene matches: 3. This CDR3 comprises 15 residues. CDR3: CASSESSGGQETQYF. As DNA, the CDR3 is TGTGCCAGCAGTGAATCTAGCGGGGGACAAGAGACCCAGTACTTC.

This clone was seen only a few times. This chain connects TRBV3-1 (or the pseudogene TRBV3-2) to TRBJ2-7; 8 bases agree with TRBD1. Trimming at V came to 4 bases and at J to 2 bases, leaving 4 bases not matched to a gene. The CDR3 has 14 residues. Germline CDR1 and CDR2: LGHDT and YNNKEL (reference sequence). CDR3 protein: CASSPGQETYEQYF. The CDR3 DNA reads as TGTGCCAGCAGCCCGGGACAGGAGACCTACGAGCAGTACTTC.

This chain links TRBV29-1 with TRBJ2-5; a possible D gene is TRBD1 (6 bases). Germline lookup yields CDR1 SQVTM and CDR2 ANQGSEA. The ends were cut back, 7 bases at V and 1 base at J, with 10 bases in the middle. The CDR3 spans 12 residues. This CDR3 is CSAGHLQETQYF. For the CDR3, the DNA is TGCAGCGCGGGACACCTCCAAGAGACCCAGTACTTC.

The table lists this clone with a few counts. The DNA for the CDR3 is TGCGCCAGCAGCCAGGACAGGGGGCAAAGCACCGGGGAGCTGTTTTTT. Amino acids: CASSQDRGQSTGELFF. The chain has TRBV5-1 and TRBJ2-2, with TRBD1 matching 11 bases. The germline V gene has CDR1 SGHRS and CDR2 YFSETQ. V trimming: 4 bases; J trimming: 4 bases; junction bases outside the gene matches: 6. There are 16 residues in the CDR3.

With respect to this clone: Other DNA sequences in the same sample also yield this CDR3. The chain is built from TRBV24-1 and TRBJ1-1, with TRBD1 as a possible D gene (5 bases). CDR3 size: 13 residues. Per the germline V gene, CDR1 is KGHDR and CDR2 is SFDVKD. Trimming took off 7 bases at V and 0 bases at J, with 8 bases between the two ends. The CDR3 DNA sequence: TGTGCCACCAGAGGACACCTGAACACTGAAGCTTTCTTT. This sequence encodes CATRGHLNTEAFF.

CDR3: CASSSGQGKNYGYTF. CDR3 DNA sequence: TGTGCCAGCAGCTCTGGACAGGGGAAAAACTATGGCTACACCTTC. This sequence joins TRBV5-4 and TRBJ1-2, with 9 bases fitting TRBD1. This CDR3 region has 15 residues. Germline assignment: CDR1 SGHNT and CDR2 YYREEE (reference sequence). V dropped 3 bases and J dropped 2; count of bases not matched to a gene: 5. The full variable domain, its missing parts supplied by reference TRBV5-4 and TRBJ1-2, is ETGVTQSPTHLIKTRGQQVTLRCSSQSGHNTVSWYQQALGQGPQFIFQYYREEENGRGNFPPRFSGLQFPNYSSELNVNALELDDSALYLCASSSGQGKNYGYTFGSGTRLTVV.

The chain recombines TRBV19 with TRBJ2-7; tentative D call: TRBD2 (6 bases). This CDR3 is 15 amino acids long. Trimming stripped 1 base from V and 3 bases from J, with 13 bases between. Germline CDR1 is LNHDA and CDR2 is SQIVND (reference sequence). CDR3 in DNA: TGTGCCAGTAGTATAGGGCGGGATTCCAGCTACGAGCAGTACTTC. This encodes CASSIGRDSSYEQYF. The entire variable domain, with the rest obtained from reference TRBV19 and TRBJ2-7, is as follows: DGGITQSPKYLFRKEGQNVTLSCEQNLNHDAMYWYRQDPGQGLRLIYYSQIVNDFQKGDIAEGYSVSREKKESFPLTVTSAQKNPTAFYLCASSIGRDSSYEQYFGPGTRLTVT.

This chain uses TRBV5-1 with TRBJ1-4, with D perhaps TRBD1 (6 bases). The V gene lost 0 bases and the J gene lost 8 bases, with 11 bases spanning the gap. This CDR3 has 14 amino acids. CDR1 and CDR2 (germline): SGHRS, YFSETQ. CDR3 DNA sequence: TGCGCCAGCAGCTTGGACCAGGGGTGGGAAAAACTGTTTTTT. The encoded protein is CASSLDQGWEKLFF.

The rearrangement uses TRBV5-4 and TRBJ2-5, with a weak D call TRBD1 (7 bases). Germline V gene data show CDR1 as SGHNT and CDR2 as YYREEE (reference sequence). Between the trimmed V and J ends, which lost 4 bases and 9 bases, there was a span of 28 bases. This CDR3 spans 17 amino acids. DNA for the CDR3: TGTGCCAGCAGCCCGGGGGCCGACAGGGCTCTCCTTGTTCCCCAGTACTTC. Encoded protein: CASSPGADRALLVPQYF. Drawing the rest from reference TRBV5-4 and TRBJ2-5, the complete variable domain is ETGVTQSPTHLIKTRGQQVTLRCSSQSGHNTVSWYQQALGQGPQFIFQYYREEENGRGNFPPRFSGLQFPNYSSELNVNALELDDSALYLCASSPGADRALLVPQYFGPGTRLLVL.

This clone appeared once. V usage is TRBV5-6 and J usage is TRBJ1-5; D is unclear. CDR1 SGHDT and CDR2 YYEEEE come from the germline V gene. V dropped 0 bases and J dropped 0 bases, with 13 bases sitting between them. This CDR3 comprises 17 residues. CDR3 DNA sequence: TGTGCCAGCAGCTTGGGAGGGAAGGTGTATAGCAATCAGCCCCAGCATTTT. Protein product: CASSLGGKVYSNQPQHF.

V is TRBV19 and J is TRBJ2-1, with 9 nucleotides matching TRBD1. Germline CDR1 is LNHDA and CDR2 is SQIVND (reference sequence). The CDR3 loop spans 17 amino acids. The V segment lost 0 bases and the J segment 4 bases; nucleotides outside the gene matches: 7. The DNA of the CDR3 is TGTGCCAGTAGTATAGAGGGGGACAGGGATGGATACAATGAGCAGTTCTTC. Protein product: CASSIEGDRDGYNEQFF. The full variable domain, completed using reference TRBV19 and TRBJ2-1, is DGGITQSPKYLFRKEGQNVTLSCEQNLNHDAMYWYRQDPGQGLRLIYYSQIVNDFQKGDIAEGYSVSREKKESFPLTVTSAQKNPTAFYLCASSIEGDRDGYNEQFFGPGTRLTVL.

The gene calls are TRBV5-1 and TRBJ1-2, with a weak D call TRBD1 (5 bases). Trimming stripped 1 base from V and 3 bases from J, with 7 bases between. CDR1 is SGHRS, CDR2 YFSETQ, per germline. The CDR3 totals 13 residues. The CDR3 reads CASSLKGDYGYTF. CDR3 in DNA: TGCGCCAGCAGCTTGAAAGGGGACTATGGCTACACCTTC.

CDR3 coding DNA: TGTGCCAGCAGCTTAGATGCAGGGTCGGCCTACGAGCAGTACTTC. Encoded protein: CASSLDAGSAYEQYF. The V call is TRBV11-2, the J call TRBJ2-7, with D possibly being TRBD1 (5 bases). In germline, CDR1 is SGHAT, CDR2 FQNNGV. Trimming shortened V by 0 bases and J by 2 bases, and 11 bases separated the two germline ends. The CDR3 length is 15 residues.

The chain couples TRBV28 to TRBJ1-5, with no clear D. Trimming cost V 5 bases and J 1 base, with 6 bases left between them. Per germline, CDR1 MDHEN and CDR2 SYDVKM. The CDR3 length is 13 residues. CDR3 nucleotides: TGTGCCAGCAGTGTCGGGAGCAATCAGCCCCAGCATTTT. Its protein product is CASSVGSNQPQHF.

This chain uses TRBV11-3 with TRBJ2-3; D remains unclear. The CDR3 spans 12 residues. Trimming removed 4 bases at V and 4 bases at J, with 6 bases between. CDR1 is SGHNT and CDR2 is YENEEA in the germline V gene. Here the CDR3 reads CASSSSADTQYF. CDR3 in DNA: TGTGCCAGCAGCTCTTCCGCAGATACGCAGTATTTT.

V is TRBV18 and J is TRBJ1-4; D ambiguous. The CDR3 has 15 residues. Per germline, CDR1 KGHSH and CDR2 LQKENI. Trimming stripped 0 bases from V and 4 bases from J, with 9 bases between. The CDR3 region has the DNA TGTGCCAGCTCACCACCGTTACAGAGTAATGAAAAACTGTTTTTT. Translating gives CASSPPLQSNEKLFF.

The chain is built from TRBV4-1 and TRBJ2-1; D possibly corresponds to TRBD2 (7 bases). This CDR3 has 17 amino acids. Germline CDR1 is MGHRA and CDR2 is YSYEKL. With 3 bases removed from V and 0 bases from J, the gap between germline ends came to 15 bases. CDR3 nucleotide sequence: TGCGCCAGCAGCCAGGAAGGCGGGGGACACTCCTACAATGAGCAGTTCTTC. It is translated as CASSQEGGGHSYNEQFF.

The rearrangement uses TRBV30 and TRBJ1-2; TRBD1 matches 7 bases. With 0 bases clipped from V and 8 bases from J, the junction kept 15 bases outside the gene matches. The CDR3 loop spans 16 amino acids. Germline lookup yields CDR1 GTSNPN and CDR2 SVGIG (reference sequence). The DNA for the CDR3 is TGTGCCTGGAGTGTACTTAGGGGGCGCTGGGATGAGGGCTACACCTTC. Amino acids: CAWSVLRGRWDEGYTF.